The following is a T cell receptor (beta chain) sequence with its context. The sample belongs to a study of blood T cell repertoires in COVID-19. Assay used: immunoSEQ multiplex PCR; TCRdb lists only in-frame clones, some missing. The table shows hundreds of thousands of clones, with around 89% occurring only once. V dropped 8 bases and J dropped 6 bases, with 16 bases sitting between them. CDR1 and CDR2 (germline): SEHNR, FQNEAQ (reference sequence). This CDR3 spans 13 amino acids. J is TRBJ2-5 and V is TRBV7-9, with a possible D match to TRBD1 (6 bases). This receptor was taken from a woman younger than 45 with acute or convalescent COVID-19. The sequenced material came from peripheral blood. The CDR3 spells CASELTGDKTQYF. For the CDR3, the DNA is TGTGCCAGCGAACTGACAGGAGACAAGACCCAGTACTTC.